This TCR beta chain was retrieved from a study of blood T cell repertoires in COVID-19. For the study at large: PBMCs, B-cell-depleted T cells, or T cells were the source of the cDNA or gDNA that made up the material.

TCRdb's copy holds only in-frame clones and misses some; the assay was immunoSEQ multiplex PCR. Of some 200,000 clones listed, 85% to 90% were seen once; the top ten hold 7%. This clone was detected once. Germline V CDR1 and CDR2: KGHSH, LQKENI. Losses at the gene ends were 4 bases for V and 3 bases for J; bases not matched to a gene: 5. This CDR3 comprises 16 residues. The receptor was isolated from a woman at least 80 years old in a cohort sampled during active or convalescent COVID-19. V gene TRBV18 combines with J gene TRBJ1-3; TRBD1 matches at 11 bases. The sample was peripheral blood. The CDR3 region is CASSQWTGGLGNTIYF. The DNA of the CDR3 is TGTGCCAGCTCACAATGGACAGGGGGCCTTGGAAACACCATATATTTT.